This T cell receptor (beta chain) was sequenced for a study of CD4+ T cells in melanoma. This clone has ten or more counts. Germline CDR1 MDHEN, CDR2 SYDVKM. The CDR3 spans 14 residues. V was pared by 6 bases and J by 7 bases, with 13 bases between. Only in-frame clones appear in the TCRdb table, and some are missing; sequencing was by immunoSEQ multiplex PCR. The sample contains about 55,000 clones, about 72% of which appear only once. The chain carries TRBV28 and TRBJ1-6; possibly TRBD1 for D (6 bases). Sequencing input: tumor tissue. This receptor was taken from a human donor with melanoma. The CDR3 here is CASRFSGENSPLHF. In DNA, the CDR3 is TGTGCCAGCAGATTCTCAGGGGAAAATTCACCCCTCCACTTT.